This T cell receptor (beta chain) was profiled in a study of beta chain features in type 1 diabetes. Study conclusions and caveats: Individuals with type 1 diabetes displayed fewer insertions and more deletions at VDJ junctions.

Markers CD45RO/CCR7/CD25/CD127/CD95/CD27 served to sort CD4+ naive, central memory, regulatory and stem cell-like memory cells. Purity exceeding 95% was reached by all sorted populations. This CDR3 has 14 amino acids. Of the isolated RNA, all was reverse transcribed, and so the sequenced material was expressed TCRB transcripts. Using immunoSEQ multiplex PCR, the repertoire was profiled, and TCRdb retains in-frame clones only, with some absent. This table has about 150,000 clones, approximately 12% appearing once. This clone was counted only a few times. What it binds is not known. This chain connects TRBV21-1 to TRBJ2-7; whether TRBD2, the table's D call, matches the DNA was not checked. TRBV21-1 is designated a pseudogene. The sequenced sample consisted of central memory CD4+ T cells from blood. This TCR came from a man aged 18 to 35 in good health. CDR3 DNA sequence: TGTGCCAGCAGCTCCCGGGACTTGTCCTACGAGCAGTACTTC. This encodes CASSSRDLSYEQYF.